What follows is one TCR beta chain and its context. Its target is unknown. These data are taken from a study of T cell clones after liver transplantation. Study information: A pre-transplant mixed lymphocyte reaction with TCRbeta sequencing defined graft-donor-reactive clones followed in post-transplant blood. Study findings and constraints: Graft donor-reactive T cells possibly entered the graft instead of undergoing deletion.

Produced via immunoSEQ multiplex PCR; TCRdb's table is partial and in-frame only. This sample carries 75,000 to 85,000 clones, roughly 83% of them seen once, and the ten largest clones take 2.8%. Germline CDR1 reads SQVTM; CDR2 reads ANQGSEA. There are 16 residues in the CDR3. The ends lost 5 bases at V and 7 bases at J; junction bases unmatched: 8. This clonotype originated in a human patient who received a liver transplant. Some T cells may arise from the graft donor. The sequencing used CD4+ T cells from blood, collected at the 22-month timepoint. The rearrangement uses TRBV29-1 and TRBJ2-1; 16 bases map to TRBD2. CDR3 residues: CSVPGLAGGPGNEQFF. The CDR3 nucleotides read TGCAGCGTTCCGGGACTAGCGGGAGGGCCTGGAAATGAGCAGTTCTTC.